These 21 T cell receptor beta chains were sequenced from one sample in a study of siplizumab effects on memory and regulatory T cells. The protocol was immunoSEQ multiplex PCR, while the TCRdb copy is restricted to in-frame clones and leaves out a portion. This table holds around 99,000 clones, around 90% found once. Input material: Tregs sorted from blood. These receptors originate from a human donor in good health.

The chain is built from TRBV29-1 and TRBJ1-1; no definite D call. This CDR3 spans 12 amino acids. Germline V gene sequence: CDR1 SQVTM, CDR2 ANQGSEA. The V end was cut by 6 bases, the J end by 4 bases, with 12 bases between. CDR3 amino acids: CSVLGWSTEAFF. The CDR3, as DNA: TGCAGCGTATTGGGCTGGAGCACTGAAGCTTTCTTT.

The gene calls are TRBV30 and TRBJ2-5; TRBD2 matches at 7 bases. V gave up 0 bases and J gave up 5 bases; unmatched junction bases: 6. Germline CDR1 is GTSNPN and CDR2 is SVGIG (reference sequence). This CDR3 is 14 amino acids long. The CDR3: CAWSVGTTRETQYF. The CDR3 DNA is TGTGCCTGGAGTGTCGGGACTACCAGGGAGACCCAGTACTTC.

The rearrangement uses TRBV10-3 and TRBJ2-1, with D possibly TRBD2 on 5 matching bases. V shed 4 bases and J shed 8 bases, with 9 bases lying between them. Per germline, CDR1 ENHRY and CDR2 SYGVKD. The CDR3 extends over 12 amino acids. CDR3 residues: CAISGTRDEQFF. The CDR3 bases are TGTGCCATCAGTGGAACTAGAGATGAGCAGTTCTTC.

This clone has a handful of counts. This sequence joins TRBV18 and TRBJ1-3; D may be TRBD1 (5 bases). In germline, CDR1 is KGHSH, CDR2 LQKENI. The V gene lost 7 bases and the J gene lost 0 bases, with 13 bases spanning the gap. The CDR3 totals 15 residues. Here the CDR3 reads CASLGQLSSGNTIYF. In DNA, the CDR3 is TGTGCCAGCTTGGGGCAGCTTTCCTCTGGAAACACCATATATTTT. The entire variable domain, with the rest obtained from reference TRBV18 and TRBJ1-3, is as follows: NAGVMQNPRHLVRRRGQEARLRCSPMKGHSHVYWYRQLPEEGLKFMVYLQKENIIDESGMPKERFSAEFPKEGPSILRIQQVVRGDSAAYFCASLGQLSSGNTIYFGEGSWLTVV.

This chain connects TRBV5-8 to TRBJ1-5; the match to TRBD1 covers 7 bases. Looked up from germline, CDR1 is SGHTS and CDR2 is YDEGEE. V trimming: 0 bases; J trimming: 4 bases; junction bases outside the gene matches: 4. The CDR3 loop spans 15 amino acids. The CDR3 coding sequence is TGTGCCAGCAGCTTGGCACAGGGGCCTAATCAGCCCCAGCATTTT. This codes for CASSLAQGPNQPQHF.

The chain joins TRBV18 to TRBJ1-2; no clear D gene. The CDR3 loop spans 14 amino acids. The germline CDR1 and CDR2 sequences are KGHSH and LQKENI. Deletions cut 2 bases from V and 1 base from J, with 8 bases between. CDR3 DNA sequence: TGTGCCAGCTCACCATCCGGGGATAACTATGGCTACACCTTC. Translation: CASSPSGDNYGYTF.

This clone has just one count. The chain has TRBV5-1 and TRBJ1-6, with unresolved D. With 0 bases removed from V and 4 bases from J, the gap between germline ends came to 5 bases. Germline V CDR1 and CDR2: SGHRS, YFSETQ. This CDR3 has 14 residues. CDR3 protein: CASSLEGYNSPLHF. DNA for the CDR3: TGCGCCAGCAGCTTGGAAGGGTATAATTCACCCCTCCACTTT.

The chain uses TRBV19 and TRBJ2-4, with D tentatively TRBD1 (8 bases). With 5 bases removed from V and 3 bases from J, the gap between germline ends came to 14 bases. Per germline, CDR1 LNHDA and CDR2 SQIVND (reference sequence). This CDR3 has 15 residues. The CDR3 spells CASSFNRGGKNIQYF. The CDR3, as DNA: TGTGCCAGTAGTTTCAACAGGGGGGGCAAAAACATTCAGTACTTC. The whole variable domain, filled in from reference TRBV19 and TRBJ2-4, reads DGGITQSPKYLFRKEGQNVTLSCEQNLNHDAMYWYRQDPGQGLRLIYYSQIVNDFQKGDIAEGYSVSREKKESFPLTVTSAQKNPTAFYLCASSFNRGGKNIQYFGAGTRLSVL.

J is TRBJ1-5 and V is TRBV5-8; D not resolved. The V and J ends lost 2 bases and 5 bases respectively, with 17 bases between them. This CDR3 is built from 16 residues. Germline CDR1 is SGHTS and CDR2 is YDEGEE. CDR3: CASSFRGGVDYQPQHF. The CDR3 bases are TGTGCCAGCAGCTTCCGAGGCGGTGTGGATTATCAGCCCCAGCATTTT.

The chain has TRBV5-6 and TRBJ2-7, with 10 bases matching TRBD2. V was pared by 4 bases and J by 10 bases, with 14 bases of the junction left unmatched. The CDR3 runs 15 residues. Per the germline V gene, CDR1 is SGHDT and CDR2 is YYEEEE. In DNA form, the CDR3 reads TGTGCCAGCAGCAGTGGCCTCCTAGCGGGAGTTTACCAGTACTTC. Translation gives CASSSGLLAGVYQYF. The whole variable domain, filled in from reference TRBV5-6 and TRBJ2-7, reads DAGVTQSPTHLIKTRGQQVTLRCSPKSGHDTVSWYQQALGQGPQFIFQYYEEEERQRGNFPDRFSGHQFPNYSSELNVNALLLGDSALYLCASSSGLLAGVYQYFGPGTRLTVT.

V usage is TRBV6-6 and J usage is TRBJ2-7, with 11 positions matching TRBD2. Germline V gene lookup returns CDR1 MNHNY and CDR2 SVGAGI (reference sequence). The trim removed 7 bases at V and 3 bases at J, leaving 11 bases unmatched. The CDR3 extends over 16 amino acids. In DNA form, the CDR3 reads TGTGCCAGCATTCCTCACTCTACTAGCGGGAGCTACGAGCAGTACTTC. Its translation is CASIPHSTSGSYEQYF.

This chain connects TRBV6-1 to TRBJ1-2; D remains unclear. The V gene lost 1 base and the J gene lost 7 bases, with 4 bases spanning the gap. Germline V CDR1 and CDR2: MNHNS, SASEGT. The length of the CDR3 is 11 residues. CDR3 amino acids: CASSEVRGYTF. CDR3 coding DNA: TGTGCCAGCAGTGAAGTTCGTGGCTACACCTTC.

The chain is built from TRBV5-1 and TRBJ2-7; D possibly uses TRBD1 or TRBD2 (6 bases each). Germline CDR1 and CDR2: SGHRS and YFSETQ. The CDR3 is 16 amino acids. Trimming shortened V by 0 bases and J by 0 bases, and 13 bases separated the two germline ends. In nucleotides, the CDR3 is TGCGCCAGCAGCTTGGACGCGGGGACAAGCTCCTACGAGCAGTACTTC. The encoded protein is CASSLDAGTSSYEQYF.

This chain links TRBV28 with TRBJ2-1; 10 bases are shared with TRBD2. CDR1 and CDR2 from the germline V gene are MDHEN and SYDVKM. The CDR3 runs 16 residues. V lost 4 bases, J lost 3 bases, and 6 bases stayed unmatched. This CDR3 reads CASSSPTSGFYNEQFF. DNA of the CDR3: TGTGCCAGCAGTTCCCCGACTAGCGGGTTCTACAATGAGCAGTTCTTC.

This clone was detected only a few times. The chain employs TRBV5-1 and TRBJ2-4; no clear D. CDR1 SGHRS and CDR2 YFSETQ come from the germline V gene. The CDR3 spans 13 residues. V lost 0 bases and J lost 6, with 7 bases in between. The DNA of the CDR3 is TGCGCCAGCAGCTTGGATTTCCTAAACATTCAGTACTTC. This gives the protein CASSLDFLNIQYF.

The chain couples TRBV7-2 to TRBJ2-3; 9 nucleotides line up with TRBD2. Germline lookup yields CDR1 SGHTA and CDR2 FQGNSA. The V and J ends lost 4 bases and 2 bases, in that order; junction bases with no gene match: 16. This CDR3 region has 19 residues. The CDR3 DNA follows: TGTGCCAGCAGCTCCCGCGGTTGGGGAGCGGGGGGATACACAGATACGCAGTATTTT. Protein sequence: CASSSRGWGAGGYTDTQYF.

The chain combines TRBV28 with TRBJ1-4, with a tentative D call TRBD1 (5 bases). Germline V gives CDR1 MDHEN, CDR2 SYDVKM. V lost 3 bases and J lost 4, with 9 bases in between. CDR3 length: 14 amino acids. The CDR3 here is CASSLGQNNEKLFF. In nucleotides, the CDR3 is TGTGCCAGCAGTTTGGGGCAGAATAATGAAAAACTGTTTTTT.

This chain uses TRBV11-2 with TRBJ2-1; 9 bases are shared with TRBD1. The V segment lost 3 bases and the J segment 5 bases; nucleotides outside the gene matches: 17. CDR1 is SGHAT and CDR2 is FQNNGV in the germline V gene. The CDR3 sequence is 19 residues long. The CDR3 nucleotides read TGTGCCAGCAGCTTCTCAAGCCGTCCCCGGGACAGGGAGGACAATGAGCAGTTCTTC. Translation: CASSFSSRPRDREDNEQFF.

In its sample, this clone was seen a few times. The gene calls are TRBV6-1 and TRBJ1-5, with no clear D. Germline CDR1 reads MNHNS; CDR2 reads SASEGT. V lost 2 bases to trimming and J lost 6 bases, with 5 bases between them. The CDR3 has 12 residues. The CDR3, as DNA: TGTGCCAGCAGTGAATTCGGTCAGCCCCAGCATTTT. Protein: CASSEFGQPQHF.

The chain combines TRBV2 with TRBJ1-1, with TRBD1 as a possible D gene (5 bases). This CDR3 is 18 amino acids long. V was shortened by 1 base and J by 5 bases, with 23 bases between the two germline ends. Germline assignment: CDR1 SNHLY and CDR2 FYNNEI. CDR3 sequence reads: CASSEVAATATRRTEAFF. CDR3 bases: TGTGCCAGCAGTGAAGTGGCCGCGACAGCCACGAGAAGAACTGAAGCTTTCTTT.

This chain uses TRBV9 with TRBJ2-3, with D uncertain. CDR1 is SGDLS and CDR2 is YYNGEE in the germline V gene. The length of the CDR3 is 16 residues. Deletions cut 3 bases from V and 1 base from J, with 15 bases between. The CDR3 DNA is TGTGCCAGCAGCGCGACCATCGGGTGGGGCACAGATACGCAGTATTTT. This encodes CASSATIGWGTDTQYF.